This TCR beta chain came from a study of shared clonotypes between healthy human individuals. This clone was counted a few times. Its antigen is still unknown. An assay was performed, and its level was deep. TCRdb's copy holds only in-frame clones and misses some; the assay was immunoSEQ multiplex PCR. The sample lists about 2.2 million clones, around 93% occurring once. Study-wide results and limits: Naive subsets tended to show greater estimated richness than memory subsets. Genetic and exposure-history diversity was limited by the small donor number.

J was trimmed by 0 bases and V by 1 base; bases with no gene match: 0. Germline lookup yields CDR1 MNHNS and CDR2 SASEGT. This CDR3 is built from 14 residues. CD8 cells regarded as naive lacked CD45RO, were positively chosen for CCR7, and omitted terminally differentiated effector memory CD45RA+ cells. The receptor was derived from a man between 18 and 35 years old in good health. Some clones in this sample may be carry-over from other donors' samples. The V gene is TRBV6-1, the J gene TRBJ2-7; 7 nucleotides line up with TRBD1. The sequencing input was naive CD8+ T cells from PBMCs. In DNA, the CDR3 is TGTGCCAGCAGTGAAGGGGACAGCTCCTACGAGCAGTACTTC. This codes for CASSEGDSSYEQYF.